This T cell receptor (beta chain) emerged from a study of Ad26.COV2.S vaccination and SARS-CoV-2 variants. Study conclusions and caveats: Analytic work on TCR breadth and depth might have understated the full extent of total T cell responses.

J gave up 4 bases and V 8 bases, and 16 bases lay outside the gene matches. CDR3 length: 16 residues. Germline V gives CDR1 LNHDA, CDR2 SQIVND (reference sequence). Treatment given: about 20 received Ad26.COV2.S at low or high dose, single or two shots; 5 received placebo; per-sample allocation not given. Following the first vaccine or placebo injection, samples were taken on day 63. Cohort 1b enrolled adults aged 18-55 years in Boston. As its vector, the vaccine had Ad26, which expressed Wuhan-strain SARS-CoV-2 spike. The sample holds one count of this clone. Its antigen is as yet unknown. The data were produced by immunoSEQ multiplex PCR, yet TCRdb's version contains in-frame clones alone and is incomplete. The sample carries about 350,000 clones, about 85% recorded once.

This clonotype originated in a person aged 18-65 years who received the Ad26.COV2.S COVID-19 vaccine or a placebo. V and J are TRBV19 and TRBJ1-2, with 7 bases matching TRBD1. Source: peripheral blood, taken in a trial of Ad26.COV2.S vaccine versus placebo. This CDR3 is CASLSHGQGVGYGYTF. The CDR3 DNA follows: TGTGCCAGTCTTTCGCACGGGCAGGGGGTTGGCTATGGCTACACCTTC.